This TCR beta chain was observed in a study of shared clonotypes between healthy human individuals. The method was immunoSEQ multiplex PCR; TCRdb's version includes in-frame clones alone and lacks a portion of them. The repertoire holds more than 2 million clones, with over 85% as singletons. Remarks on this clone: Other DNA sequences in the sample encode the same CDR3.

This TCR was sampled from a man younger than 35 in good health. The sequencing input was naive CD4+ T cells sorted from blood. The subset was: CD45RA+ positively selected.

The CDR3 loop reads CASSPLTGSGANVLTF. As DNA, the CDR3 is TGTGCCAGCTCACCATTAACAGGCTCTGGGGCCAACGTCCTGACTTTC. The chain is built from TRBV18 and TRBJ2-6, with D perhaps matching TRBD1 (5 bases). The V end was cut by 2 bases, the J end by 0 bases, with 8 bases between. This CDR3 is 16 amino acids long. CDR1 is KGHSH and CDR2 is LQKENI in the germline V gene.